This T cell receptor (beta chain) derives from a study of T-cell memory formation after mild COVID-19. Study-wide results and caveats: Certain responding clones were present in pre-infection memory, suggesting participation of cross-reactive memory. CD4+ bias marked clones expanding day 15 to 37, unlike balanced contracting clones. Those CD4+ clones that contracted were mainly in CM and EM (CD8+ ones in EMRA).

As concerns this clonotype: Its antigen is unknown.

The germline V gene has CDR1 MDHEN and CDR2 SYDVKM. V was clipped by 5 bases and J by 5 bases; unmatched bases: 2. This CDR3 is 13 amino acids long. 5'RACE with constant-segment primers yielded barcoded, UMI-tagged TCR alpha and TCR beta cDNA libraries. Using its own MiXCR run on the 5' RACE reads, TCRdb lists one record per CDR3 protein. The sample carries a few hundred thousand distinct CDR3 sequences, roughly a fifth recorded once. The genes are TRBV28 and TRBJ1-2, with 10 positions matching TRBD1. The specimen sequenced was PBMCs or a T cell subset sorted from them (not recorded which). This clonotype was obtained from a man younger than 35 who had mild COVID-19 (a few samples of this study predate the infection). Cell type and time point are not known. CDR3 DNA sequence: TGTGCCAGCAGTGTGGGACAGGGGTATGGCTACACCTTC. As protein: CASSVGQGYGYTF.